This T cell receptor (beta chain) was recorded in a study of OX40 agonist ivuxolimab in advanced cancers. Study context: Eligibility rules accepted prior anti-PD-1, anti-PD-L1 or anti-CTLA-4 therapy, and over 35% had some.

Profiling relied on immunoSEQ multiplex PCR, and the TCRdb table lists in-frame clones only, not all of them. The sample lists about 69,000 clones; over 60% were seen once. Regarding the study as a whole: Some patients without response likewise showed low normalized clonal expansion.

This CDR3 is built from 12 residues. CDR1 and CDR2 from the germline V gene are LNHDA and SQIVND (reference sequence). V was trimmed by 7 bases and J by 2 bases, leaving 7 bases between them. In the case of this clone: Its antigen is unidentified.

The receptor's source is an adult with an advanced solid tumor such as melanoma, head and neck, liver or kidney cancer. The chain couples TRBV19 to TRBJ2-3, with D unclear. Sequenced here: CD4+ or CD8+ T cells sorted from blood, sampled in a trial of the OX40 agonist ivuxolimab. The CDR3 sequence: CASTRDTDTQYF. The CDR3 DNA follows: TGTGCCAGTACACGCGACACAGATACGCAGTATTTT.